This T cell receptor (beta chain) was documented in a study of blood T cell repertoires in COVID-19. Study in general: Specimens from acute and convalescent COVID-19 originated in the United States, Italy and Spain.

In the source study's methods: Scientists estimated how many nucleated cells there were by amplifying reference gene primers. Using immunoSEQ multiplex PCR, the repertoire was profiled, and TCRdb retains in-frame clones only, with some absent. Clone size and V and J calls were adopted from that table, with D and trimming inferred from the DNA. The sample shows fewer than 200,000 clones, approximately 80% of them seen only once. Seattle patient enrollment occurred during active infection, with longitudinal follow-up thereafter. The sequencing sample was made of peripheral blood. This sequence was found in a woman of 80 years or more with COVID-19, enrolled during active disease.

The CDR3 sequence is CAWSVYPRGSGTTNQPQHF. The CDR3 DNA sequence: TGTGCCTGGAGTGTATACCCCCGGGGATCGGGTACCACTAATCAGCCCCAGCATTTT. The V and J genes are TRBV30 and TRBJ1-5, with unresolved D. The CDR3 is 19 amino acids. Germline CDR1 is GTSNPN and CDR2 is SVGIG (reference sequence). Trimming took off 0 bases at V and 4 bases at J, with 25 bases between the two ends.